This T cell receptor (beta chain) is drawn from a study of shared clonotypes between healthy human individuals. Study-wide context: Each donor had three CD4 naive, three CD4 memory, two CD8 naive and one CD8 memory plate. Study-level points and caveats: It was only blood that was sampled, and tissue repertoires likely differ. When compared with the clonotypes that were shared by all four sorted-subset donors, the non-shared clonotypes turned out to have lower generation probabilities.

Libraries were prepared by immunoSEQ multiplex PCR; TCRdb keeps only in-frame clonotypes and omits some of them. In the table there are 2 million to 3 million clones, over 85% of which are singletons. CDR1 and CDR2 (germline): GTSNPN, SVGIG (reference sequence). Trimming left V 0 bases short and J 1 base short, with 12 bases between. This CDR3 is built from 16 residues. In its sample, this clone was seen a few times. Its antigen is undetermined. The sequenced sample consisted of naive CD4+ T cells from PBMCs. Noted subset: CD45RA+ positively selected. This receptor was taken from a man between 18 and 29 years old in good health. Some clones in this sample may be carry-over from other donors' samples. The chain combines TRBV30 with TRBJ2-2; maybe TRBD1 (6 bases). CDR3 sequence: CAWSVWAGENTGELFF. The CDR3 bases are TGTGCCTGGAGTGTATGGGCAGGGGAGAACACCGGGGAGCTGTTTTTT.